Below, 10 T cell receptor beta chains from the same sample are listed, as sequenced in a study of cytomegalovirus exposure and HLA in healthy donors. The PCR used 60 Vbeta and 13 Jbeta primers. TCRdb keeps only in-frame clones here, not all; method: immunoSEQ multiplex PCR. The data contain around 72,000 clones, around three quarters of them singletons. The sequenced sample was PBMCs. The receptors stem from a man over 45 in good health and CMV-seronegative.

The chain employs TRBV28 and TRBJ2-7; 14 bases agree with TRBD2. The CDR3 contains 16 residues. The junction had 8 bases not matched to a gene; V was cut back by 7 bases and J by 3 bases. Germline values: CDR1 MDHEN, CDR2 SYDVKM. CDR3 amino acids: CASTRTSGRTLYEQYF. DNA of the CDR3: TGTGCCAGCACCCGGACTAGCGGGAGGACCCTCTACGAGCAGTACTTC. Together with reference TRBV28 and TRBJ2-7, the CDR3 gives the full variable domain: DVKVTQSSRYLVKRTGEKVFLECVQDMDHENMFWYRQDPGLGLRLIYFSYDVKMKEKGDIPEGYSVSREKKERFSLILESASTNQTSMYLCASTRTSGRTLYEQYFGPGTRLTVT.

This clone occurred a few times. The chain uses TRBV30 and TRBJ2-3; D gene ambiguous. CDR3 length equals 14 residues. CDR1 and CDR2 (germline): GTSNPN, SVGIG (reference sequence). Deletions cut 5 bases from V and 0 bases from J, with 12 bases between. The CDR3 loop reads CAWATVSSTDTQYF. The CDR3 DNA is TGTGCCTGGGCAACGGTTTCTAGCACAGATACGCAGTATTTT.

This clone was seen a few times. CDR3 DNA: TGTGCCAGCAGTTTAGTCGGGGGGCTTAGCAATCAGCCCCAGCATTTT. Translated: CASSLVGGLSNQPQHF. The chain uses TRBV27 and TRBJ1-5, with D possibly TRBD1 on 6 matching bases. Germline V gives CDR1 MNHEY, CDR2 SMNVEV (reference sequence). The V and J ends lost 2 bases and 0 bases respectively, with 11 bases between them. CDR3 length: 16 amino acids.

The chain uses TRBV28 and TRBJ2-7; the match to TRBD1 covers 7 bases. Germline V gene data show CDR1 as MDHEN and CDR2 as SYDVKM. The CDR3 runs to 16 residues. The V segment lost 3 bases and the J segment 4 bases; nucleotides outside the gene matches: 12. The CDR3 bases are TGTGCCAGCAGTTTGGTTCCCGGGACAGTCCGGTACGAGCAGTACTTC. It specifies CASSLVPGTVRYEQYF.

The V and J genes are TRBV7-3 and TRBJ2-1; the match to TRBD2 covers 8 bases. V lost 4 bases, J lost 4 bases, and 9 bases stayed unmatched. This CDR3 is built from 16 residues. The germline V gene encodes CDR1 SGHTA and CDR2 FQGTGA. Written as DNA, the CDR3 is TGTGCCAGCAGCTCGCGTAGGATAGCGGGGTACAATGAGCAGTTCTTC. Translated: CASSSRRIAGYNEQFF.

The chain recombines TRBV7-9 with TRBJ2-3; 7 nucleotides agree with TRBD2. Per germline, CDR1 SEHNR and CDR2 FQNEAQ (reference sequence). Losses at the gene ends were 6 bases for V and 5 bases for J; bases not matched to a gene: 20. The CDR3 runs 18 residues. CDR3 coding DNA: TGTGCCAGCAGAGCCGGGATTAGGACCCTCGGGAGGTTAGATACGCAGTATTTT. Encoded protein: CASRAGIRTLGRLDTQYF.

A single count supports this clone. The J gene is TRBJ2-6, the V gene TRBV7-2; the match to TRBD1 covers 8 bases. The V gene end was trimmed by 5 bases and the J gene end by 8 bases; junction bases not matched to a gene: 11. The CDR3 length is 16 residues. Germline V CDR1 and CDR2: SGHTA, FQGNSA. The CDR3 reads CASSRDRRQGTNVLTF. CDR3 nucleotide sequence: TGTGCCAGCAGCCGAGACCGGAGACAGGGGACCAACGTCCTGACTTTC.

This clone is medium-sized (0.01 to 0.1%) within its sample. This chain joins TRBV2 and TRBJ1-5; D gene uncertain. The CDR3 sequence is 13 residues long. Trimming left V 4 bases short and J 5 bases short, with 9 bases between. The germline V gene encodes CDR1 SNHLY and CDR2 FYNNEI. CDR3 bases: TGTGCCAGCAGTGCTTCTAGGTATCAGCCCCAGCATTTT. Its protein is CASSASRYQPQHF. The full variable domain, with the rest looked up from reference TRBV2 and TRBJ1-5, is EPEVTQTPSHQVTQMGQEVILRCVPISNHLYFYWYRQILGQKVEFLVSFYNNEISEKSEIFDDQFSVERPDGSNFTLKIRSTKLEDSAMYFCASSASRYQPQHFGDGTRLSIL.

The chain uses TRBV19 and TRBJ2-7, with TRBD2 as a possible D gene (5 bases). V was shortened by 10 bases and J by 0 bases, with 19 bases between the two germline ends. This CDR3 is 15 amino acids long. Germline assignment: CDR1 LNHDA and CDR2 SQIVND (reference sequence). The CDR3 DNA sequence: TGTGCCAACCCCGAGGGCTCCCCCTGCTCCTACGAGCAGTACTTC. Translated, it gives CANPEGSPCSYEQYF. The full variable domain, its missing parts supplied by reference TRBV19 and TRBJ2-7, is DGGITQSPKYLFRKEGQNVTLSCEQNLNHDAMYWYRQDPGQGLRLIYYSQIVNDFQKGDIAEGYSVSREKKESFPLTVTSAQKNPTAFYLCANPEGSPCSYEQYFGPGTRLTVT.

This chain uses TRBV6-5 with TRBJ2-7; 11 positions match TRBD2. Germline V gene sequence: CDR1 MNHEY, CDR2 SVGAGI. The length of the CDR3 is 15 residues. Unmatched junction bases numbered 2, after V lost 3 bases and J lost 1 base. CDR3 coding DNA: TGTGCCAGCAGTTATCGACTAGCGGGATCCTACGAGCAGTACTTC. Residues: CASSYRLAGSYEQYF.